The 5 T cell receptor beta chains below were found in one sample sequenced in a study of T cells in localized non-small cell lung cancer. The data were produced by immunoSEQ multiplex PCR, yet TCRdb's version contains in-frame clones alone and is incomplete. Here the sample spans 86,000 or so clones, 84% being singletons. Source: peripheral blood, taken before any cancer treatment. The source is a man aged 35-75 years with stage I lung adenocarcinoma.

This clone was observed a single time. The V gene is TRBV18, the J gene TRBJ1-5, with TRBD1 as a possible D gene (5 bases). The V and J ends lost 3 bases and 10 bases respectively, with 16 bases between them. CDR3 length: 14 amino acids. Germline-derived CDR1 and CDR2 are KGHSH and LQKENI. CDR3 bases: TGTGCCAGCTCACCGTCGGGGGGAGGCTACCCCCAGCATTTT. Translating gives CASSPSGGGYPQHF.

The chain's CDR3 is CASILTSNTEAFF. DNA of the CDR3: TGTGCCAGCATCCTTACTTCGAACACTGAAGCTTTCTTT. This chain uses TRBV6-1 with TRBJ1-1, with D hard to call. CDR1 MNHNS and CDR2 SASEGT come from the germline V gene. This CDR3 spans 13 amino acids. Trimming removed 7 bases at V and 1 base at J, with 10 bases between.

The chain uses TRBV18 and TRBJ1-5; D remains ambiguous. V was cut by 3 bases and J by 4 bases, with 13 bases left in between. Germline CDR1 KGHSH, CDR2 LQKENI. The CDR3 totals 15 residues. CDR3 amino acids: CASSPGREENQPQHF. The CDR3 DNA reads as TGTGCCAGCTCACCCGGCCGCGAGGAAAATCAGCCCCAGCATTTT.

A few counts support this clone. The rearrangement joins TRBV7-2 to TRBJ1-2, with D perhaps TRBD1 (5 bases). Germline loops: CDR1 SGHTA, CDR2 FQGNSA. The CDR3 has 11 amino acids. The germline V and J ends were trimmed by 4 bases and 11 bases, with 11 bases remaining between them. CDR3 sequence: CASSSRRQYTF. The CDR3 bases are TGTGCCAGCAGCTCACGGAGACAGTACACCTTC.

The genes are TRBV6-5 and TRBJ2-7, with 10 positions matching TRBD1. CDR3 length: 14 amino acids. Germline values: CDR1 MNHEY, CDR2 SVGAGI. Trimming took 5 bases from V and 6 from J; bases not matched to a gene: 7. The CDR3 DNA sequence: TGTGCCAGCAGTCGGGGGACAGGGGTGGGCGAGCAGTACTTC. Encoded protein: CASSRGTGVGEQYF.